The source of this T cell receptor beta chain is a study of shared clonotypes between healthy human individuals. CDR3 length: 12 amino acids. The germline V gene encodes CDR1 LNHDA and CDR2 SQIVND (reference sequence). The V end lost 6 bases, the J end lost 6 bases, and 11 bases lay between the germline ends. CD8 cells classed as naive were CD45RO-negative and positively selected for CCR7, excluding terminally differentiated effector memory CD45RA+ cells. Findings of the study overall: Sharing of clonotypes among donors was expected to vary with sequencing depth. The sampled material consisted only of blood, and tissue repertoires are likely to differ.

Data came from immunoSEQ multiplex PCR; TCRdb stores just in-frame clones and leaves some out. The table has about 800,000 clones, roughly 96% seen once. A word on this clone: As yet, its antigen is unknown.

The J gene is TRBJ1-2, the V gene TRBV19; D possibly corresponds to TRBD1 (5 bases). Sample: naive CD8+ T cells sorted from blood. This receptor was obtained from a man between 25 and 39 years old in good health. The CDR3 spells CASSRDYHGYTF. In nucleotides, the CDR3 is TGTGCCAGTAGCCGGGACTACCATGGCTACACCTTC.